This entry lists 32 T cell receptor beta chains sequenced from one sample in a study of T cell repertoires in cytomegalovirus infection. A single record per CDR3 protein comes from TCRdb applying MiXCR to the reads. The table records about 180,000 distinct CDR3 sequences, around an eighth of them present only once. Sample: PBMCs. The receptors stem from a human donor in good health (CMV status not recorded). Some clones in this sample may be carry-over from other donors' samples.

This clonotype came up a few times. The chain recombines TRBV20-1 with TRBJ2-7; possible D gene TRBD1, 6 bases. Germline V gene data show CDR1 as DFQATT and CDR2 as SNEGSKA (reference sequence). This CDR3 is 15 amino acids long. The ends were cut back, 0 bases at V and 0 bases at J, with 12 bases in the middle. CDR3 sequence: CSARDLQGYSYEQYF. CDR3 coding DNA: TGCAGTGCTAGAGATCTTCAGGGGTACTCCTACGAGCAGTACTTC.

In nucleotides, the CDR3 is TGTGCCAGCAGCTTAAAAGGAGGCGAGCAGTACTTC. It encodes CASSLKGGEQYF. V gene TRBV7-2 combines with J gene TRBJ2-7, with TRBD2 as a possible D gene (5 bases). The CDR3 sequence is 12 residues long. The germline CDR1 and CDR2 sequences are SGHTA and FQGNSA. The germline V and J ends were trimmed by 2 bases and 6 bases, with 8 bases remaining between them.

CDR3 protein: CASSSGGGSYEQYF. For the CDR3, the DNA is TGTGCCAGCAGTTCAGGGGGGGGCTCCTACGAGCAGTACTTC. The V gene is TRBV11-3, the J gene TRBJ2-7; either TRBD1 or TRBD2 may supply D (7 bases each). The germline V gene has CDR1 SGHNT and CDR2 YENEEA. The CDR3 totals 14 residues. V lost 6 bases, J lost 0 bases, and 12 bases lay in between.

The rearrangement uses TRBV20-1 and TRBJ2-5; a weak D match, TRBD2 (5 bases). The CDR3 loop spans 14 amino acids. Germline V gene sequence: CDR1 DFQATT, CDR2 SNEGSKA (reference sequence). The V and J ends lost 1 base and 3 bases respectively, with 12 bases between them. CDR3 sequence (DNA): TGCAGTGCTAGAGCCCCAAAGAGGGAAGAGACCCAGTACTTC. It encodes CSARAPKREETQYF.

The chain combines TRBV7-7 with TRBJ2-5; 9 nucleotides line up with TRBD1. The junction had 5 bases not matched to a gene; V was cut back by 5 bases and J by 4 bases. Germline assignment: CDR1 SSHAT and CDR2 FNYEAQ (reference sequence). The CDR3 is made up of 14 amino acids. This CDR3 is CASSRDRVGETQYF. CDR3 DNA: TGTGCCAGCAGCCGGGACAGGGTGGGAGAGACCCAGTACTTC.

The V and J genes are TRBV29-1 and TRBJ2-2; D is uncertain. Germline CDR1 and CDR2: SQVTM and ANQGSEA. The CDR3 sequence is 13 residues long. Deletions cut 3 bases from V and 8 bases from J, with 13 bases between. The CDR3 bases are TGCAGCGTTGATAAAAGGACCGCTGGGGAGCTGTTTTTT. Translation gives CSVDKRTAGELFF.

This clonotype came up many times. The chain joins TRBV7-9 to TRBJ2-1; D assignment may be TRBD1 or TRBD2 (5 bases each). V was clipped by 6 bases and J by 7 bases, with 19 bases between them. The CDR3 has 15 residues. Germline CDR1 reads SEHNR; CDR2 reads FQNEAQ (reference sequence). CDR3 in DNA: TGTGCCAGCAGTCCCCCGATCGGGGCCGGAAATGAGCAGTTCTTC. It translates to CASSPPIGAGNEQFF.

This clonotype was recorded at least ten times. The V gene is TRBV12-5, the J gene TRBJ1-6; D uncertain. Germline V gene data show CDR1 as LGHNT and CDR2 as FRNRAP. This CDR3 is 14 amino acids long. Deletions cut 1 base from V and 6 bases from J, with 7 bases between. The CDR3 bases are TGTGCTAGTGGTTTGGGGAACCTTAATTCACCCCTCCACTTT. Protein sequence: CASGLGNLNSPLHF.

J is TRBJ1-1 and V is TRBV29-1, with D perhaps matching TRBD1 (6 bases). Germline CDR1 and CDR2: SQVTM and ANQGSEA. The CDR3 contains 14 residues. V lost 5 bases and J 4 bases, leaving 17 bases between the germline ends. CDR3 in amino acids: CSVTTYQGGTEAFF. CDR3 sequence (DNA): TGCAGCGTTACGACCTACCAAGGGGGCACTGAAGCTTTCTTT.

This clonotype has a count of ten or more. This chain joins TRBV6-1 and TRBJ2-1, with no clear D. The germline gives CDR1 MNHNS, CDR2 SASEGT. Deletions cut 7 bases from V and 6 bases from J, with 10 bases between. The CDR3 totals 12 residues. The CDR3 sequence is CASKDPGNEQFF. Here the CDR3 DNA reads TGTGCCAGCAAGGATCCAGGCAATGAGCAGTTCTTC.

The rearrangement links TRBV20-1 to TRBJ2-3; D uncertain. The V gene lost 7 bases and the J gene lost 2 bases, with 7 bases spanning the gap. Germline V lookup: CDR1 DFQATT, CDR2 SNEGSKA (reference sequence). The CDR3 is made up of 11 amino acids. DNA of the CDR3: TGCAGTGTCCTTCTCACAGATACGCAGTATTTT. It yields the protein CSVLLTDTQYF.

This clonotype occurred a few times. V gene TRBV24-1 combines with J gene TRBJ2-2, with D perhaps assigned TRBD1 or TRBD2 (6 bases each). The CDR3 covers 14 residues. V lost 9 bases to trimming and J lost 4 bases, with 14 bases between them. CDR1 is KGHDR, CDR2 SFDVKD, per germline. Here the CDR3 reads CATGSGAGTGELFF. CDR3 bases: TGTGCCACCGGATCGGGGGCCGGCACCGGGGAGCTGTTTTTT.

The sample holds many counts of this clonotype. V is TRBV20-1 and J is TRBJ2-1, with 10 bases matching TRBD2. This CDR3 has 14 residues. Germline V gives CDR1 DFQATT, CDR2 SNEGSKA (reference sequence). V shed 2 bases, J shed 5 bases, and the junction held 3 bases outside the gene matches. CDR3 DNA sequence: TGCAGTGCTAGATCCCTAGCGGGAGACAATGAGCAGTTCTTC. This translates into CSARSLAGDNEQFF.

Ten or more counts support this clonotype. The chain couples TRBV7-2 to TRBJ2-2; 8 nucleotides match TRBD2. This CDR3 has 15 amino acids. J was trimmed by 5 bases and V by 3 bases; bases with no gene match: 5. Germline CDR1 is SGHTA and CDR2 is FQGNSA. The CDR3 sequence: CASSLRREVTGELFF. The CDR3 nucleotides are TGTGCCAGCAGCTTGAGGCGGGAGGTTACCGGGGAGCTGTTTTTT.

The rearrangement links TRBV7-9 to TRBJ1-4; D is ambiguous. Trimming pared 10 bases from V and 0 bases from J, leaving 15 bases between. Germline CDR1 and CDR2: SEHNR and FQNEAQ (reference sequence). The CDR3 consists of 15 residues. CDR3 residues: CATSRVGATNEKLFF. The CDR3 DNA reads as TGTGCCACCTCCCGGGTCGGCGCAACTAATGAAAAACTGTTTTTT.

The sample holds a few counts of this clonotype. V gene TRBV29-1 combines with J gene TRBJ1-2; tentative D call: TRBD1 (5 bases). CDR1 is SQVTM, CDR2 ANQGSEA, per germline. V was cut by 6 bases and J by 7 bases, with 18 bases left in between. The CDR3 is 13 amino acids. The CDR3 nucleotides are TGCAGCGTCATCTCGGGGAGGGGCACTGGCTACACCTTC. It translates to CSVISGRGTGYTF. The full variable domain, with the rest looked up from reference TRBV29-1 and TRBJ1-2, is SAVISQKPSRDICQRGTSLTIQCQVDSQVTMMFWYRQQPGQSLTLIATANQGSEATYESGFVIDKFPISRPNLTFSTLTVSNMSPEDSSIYLCSVISGRGTGYTFGSGTRLTVV.

Comment on this clonotype: A single base separates this from a much larger clone, so it may be a read error. The chain is built from TRBV7-3 and TRBJ1-1, with 11 bases lining up with TRBD1. The CDR3 is 15 amino acids. The germline gives CDR1 SGHTA, CDR2 FQGTGA. The trim removed 3 bases at V and 4 bases at J, leaving 4 bases unmatched. The CDR3 region is CASSFGGTGGTEAFF. In nucleotides, the CDR3 is TGTGCCAGCAGCTTCGGAGGGACAGGGGGCACTGAAGCTTTCTTT. Based on the CDR3 plus reference TRBV7-3 and TRBJ1-1, the full variable domain is GAGVSQTPSNKVTEKGKYVELRCDPISGHTALYWYRQSLGQGPEFLIYFQGTGAADDSGLPNDRFFAVRPEGSVSTLKIQRTERGDSAVYLCASSFGGTGGTEAFFGQGTRLTVV.

This clonotype was observed a handful of times. The chain recombines TRBV29-1 with TRBJ2-7, with TRBD2 identical over 14 bases. The length of the CDR3 is 15 residues. CDR1 and CDR2 from the germline V gene are SQVTM and ANQGSEA. After removal of 7 bases from V and 0 bases from J, the junction contained 5 bases not matched to a gene. The CDR3 bases are TGCAGCGGTATCGGGACTAGCGGGAGCTCCTACGAGCAGTACTTC. Translation: CSGIGTSGSSYEQYF.

The chain employs TRBV29-1 and TRBJ1-1; 7 bases line up with TRBD1. This CDR3 is built from 13 residues. V dropped 3 bases and J dropped 0; count of bases not matched to a gene: 1. CDR1 SQVTM and CDR2 ANQGSEA come from the germline V gene. CDR3 loop: CSVEQGVNTEAFF. The CDR3 bases are TGCAGCGTTGAGCAGGGGGTGAACACTGAAGCTTTCTTT.

The sample holds a few counts of this clonotype. The chain links TRBV19 to TRBJ2-1, with TRBD2 matching over 9 bases. Per germline, CDR1 LNHDA and CDR2 SQIVND (reference sequence). The CDR3 is made up of 15 amino acids. The J segment lost 4 bases and the V segment lost 10 bases, leaving 11 bases of the junction unmatched. The CDR3 DNA reads TGTGCCACCCTCGCCCTAGCGGGGTCGTACAATGAGCAGTTCTTC. Protein sequence: CATLALAGSYNEQFF.

This sequence joins TRBV20-1 and TRBJ2-7; unclear D gene. This CDR3 spans 16 amino acids. Germline V gene data show CDR1 as DFQATT and CDR2 as SNEGSKA (reference sequence). Trimming left V 2 bases short and J 2 bases short, with 19 bases between. As DNA, the CDR3 is TGCAGTGCTAGATCCCGGACCCCCCGGGCGACCTACGAGCAGTACTTC. It yields the protein CSARSRTPRATYEQYF.

This clonotype was detected ten times or more. This chain joins TRBV7-6 and TRBJ2-6; 8 positions match TRBD2. Trimming removed 5 bases from V and 0 bases from J; junction bases left unmatched: 3. Per the germline V gene, CDR1 is SGHVS and CDR2 is FNYEAQ. The CDR3 length is 16 residues. Written as DNA, the CDR3 is TGTGCCAGCAGCCCGGGGGGGATCTCTGGGGCCAACGTCCTGACTTTC. It translates to CASSPGGISGANVLTF.

This clonotype occurred a few times. This chain connects TRBV18 to TRBJ2-5, with a weak D call TRBD2 (6 bases). Germline V gene sequence: CDR1 KGHSH, CDR2 LQKENI. Trimming cost V 6 bases and J 2 bases, with 16 bases left between them. The CDR3 has 15 residues. CDR3 in DNA: TGTGCCAGCTCCCCAGGCGGGGAGATTCAAGAGACCCAGTACTTC. It encodes CASSPGGEIQETQYF.

Turning to this clonotype: A much more abundant neighbour one base away suggests this may be a read error. Because the CDR3 is missing its conserved closing phenylalanine or tryptophan, this is likely a read error. This chain links TRBV12-3 or TRBV12-4 with TRBJ1-4, with TRBD1 matching 8 bases. J was trimmed by 5 bases and V by 4 bases; bases with no gene match: 0. This CDR3 has 13 residues. DNA for the CDR3: TGTGCCAGCAGTTGGACAGGGAATGAAAAACTGTTTTCT. Encoded protein: CASSWTGNEKLFS.

This clonotype appeared many times. The chain links TRBV5-1 to TRBJ1-1, with 8 bases matching TRBD1. CDR1 SGHRS and CDR2 YFSETQ come from the germline V gene. V trimming: 5 bases; J trimming: 4 bases; junction bases outside the gene matches: 10. There are 15 residues in the CDR3. The CDR3 DNA sequence: TGCGCCAGCAGGGAACAGGGGGATCGTGGCACTGAAGCTTTCTTT. It translates to CASREQGDRGTEAFF.

The chain is built from TRBV7-4 and TRBJ2-7; 7 nucleotides match TRBD1. Germline V gene data show CDR1 as SGHVT and CDR2 as SQSDAQ. The CDR3 has 14 amino acids. Trimming removed 4 bases from V and 5 bases from J; junction bases left unmatched: 8. The CDR3 here is CASSSWGQFHEQYF. CDR3 DNA: TGTGCCAGCAGCTCCTGGGGACAGTTCCACGAGCAGTACTTC.

Ten or more counts support this clonotype. This chain uses TRBV2 with TRBJ2-7; D assignment may be TRBD1 or TRBD2 (5 bases each). Germline CDR1 and CDR2: SNHLY and FYNNEI. The CDR3 extends over 16 amino acids. The V gene lost 5 bases and the J gene lost 5 bases, with 22 bases spanning the gap. CDR3: CASSQGGAGTSHEQYF. The CDR3 DNA reads as TGTGCCAGCAGTCAAGGTGGGGCAGGGACGTCTCACGAGCAGTACTTC.

The V gene is TRBV4-2, the J gene TRBJ1-4; 8 nucleotides line up with TRBD1. Germline CDR1 and CDR2: LGHNA and YNFKEQ. Germline trimming cut 1 base from V and 4 bases from J; bases unmatched to any gene: 5. There are 16 residues in the CDR3. The CDR3 sequence: CASSQVNRGFNEKLFF. Here the CDR3 DNA reads TGTGCCAGCAGCCAAGTGAACAGGGGGTTTAATGAAAAACTGTTTTTT.

This clonotype was seen ten or more times. The genes are TRBV11-2 and TRBJ2-3; 10 bases are shared with TRBD2. Germline assignment: CDR1 SGHAT and CDR2 FQNNGV. V trimming: 5 bases; J trimming: 3 bases; junction bases outside the gene matches: 5. The CDR3 totals 15 residues. CDR3 nucleotide sequence: TGTGCCAGCAGCCCGGGACTAGCGACAACAGATACGCAGTATTTT. Translated, it gives CASSPGLATTDTQYF.

In this sample, this clonotype turned up a few times. The J gene is TRBJ2-1, the V gene TRBV29-1, with 12 bases identical to TRBD2. V gave up 0 bases and J gave up 8 bases; unmatched junction bases: 8. The CDR3 spans 16 residues. In germline, CDR1 is SQVTM, CDR2 ANQGSEA. CDR3 amino acids: CSVEDSSGRALDEQFF. The CDR3 nucleotides read TGCAGCGTTGAAGATTCTAGCGGGAGGGCCTTAGATGAGCAGTTCTTC.

This clonotype appeared many times. This chain links TRBV7-9 with TRBJ2-2; tentatively, D is TRBD1 (6 bases). V was shortened by 6 bases and J by 6 bases, with 11 bases between the two germline ends. Germline CDR1 SEHNR, CDR2 FQNEAQ (reference sequence). The length of the CDR3 is 13 residues. The CDR3 sequence: CASRLTGPGELFF. Here the CDR3 DNA reads TGTGCCAGCAGACTAACAGGGCCCGGGGAGCTGTTTTTT.

J is TRBJ2-3 and V is TRBV10-2; 7 bases are shared with TRBD2. CDR3 length: 13 amino acids. The trim removed 4 bases at V and 5 bases at J, leaving 3 bases unmatched. CDR1 WSHSY and CDR2 SAAADI come from the germline V gene. DNA of the CDR3: TGCGCCAGCAGTGCGTTAGCGGGAGATACGCAGTATTTT. Translation: CASSALAGDTQYF.